The T cell receptor beta chain described here comes from a study of shared T cell receptors in the human thymus. Germline-derived CDR1 and CDR2 are MNHEY and SMNVEV (reference sequence). The CDR3 covers 15 residues. V lost 3 bases and J lost 4, with 13 bases in between. TCRdb's copy holds only in-frame clones and misses some; the assay was immunoSEQ multiplex PCR. The top ten clones hold roughly 0.02% of a sample with about 380,000 clones, around 95% of them seen once. The chain recombines TRBV27 with TRBJ2-1; D remains ambiguous. The TCR was taken from a human donor. The sample taken for sequencing was thymocytes. CDR3 loop: CASSFGLARYNEQFF. CDR3 DNA: TGTGCCAGCAGTTTTGGTCTCGCGCGGTACAATGAGCAGTTCTTC.